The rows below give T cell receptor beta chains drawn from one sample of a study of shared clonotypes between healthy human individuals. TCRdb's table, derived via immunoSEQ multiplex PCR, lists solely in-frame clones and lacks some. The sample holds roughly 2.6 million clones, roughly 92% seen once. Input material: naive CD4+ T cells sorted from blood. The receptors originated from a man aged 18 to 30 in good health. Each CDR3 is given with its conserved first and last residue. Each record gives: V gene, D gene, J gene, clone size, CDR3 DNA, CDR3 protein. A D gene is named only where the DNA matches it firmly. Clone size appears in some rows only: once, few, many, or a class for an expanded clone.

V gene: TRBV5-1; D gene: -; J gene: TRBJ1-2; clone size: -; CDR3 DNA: TGCGCCAGCAGCTTGGGACAAGGGGGGAACTATGGCTACACCTTC; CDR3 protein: CASSLGQGGNYGYTF
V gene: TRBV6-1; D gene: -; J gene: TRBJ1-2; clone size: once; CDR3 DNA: TGTGCCAGCAGTGTTGGGGGATTGGATGGCTACACCTTC; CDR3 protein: CASSVGGLDGYTF
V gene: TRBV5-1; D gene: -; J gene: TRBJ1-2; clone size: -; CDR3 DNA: TGCGCCAGCAGCTTGTCGATGGACAGCTATGGCTACACCTTC; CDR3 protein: CASSLSMDSYGYTF
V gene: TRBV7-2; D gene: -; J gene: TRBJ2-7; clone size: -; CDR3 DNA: TGTGCCAGCAGCTTAGGACGTCGCGAGCAGTACTTC; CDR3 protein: CASSLGRREQYF
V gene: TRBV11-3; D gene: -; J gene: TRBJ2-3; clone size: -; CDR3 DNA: TGTGCCAGCAGCTTACAAGCGGGCACAGATACGCAGTATTTT; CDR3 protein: CASSLQAGTDTQYF
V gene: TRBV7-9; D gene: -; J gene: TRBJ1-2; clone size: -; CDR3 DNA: TGTGCCAGCAGCTTATCGAATTCCCCGGGACAAGCCCGTTTCTTC; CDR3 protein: CASSLSNSPGQARFF
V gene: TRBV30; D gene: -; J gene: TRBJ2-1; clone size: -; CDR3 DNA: TGTGCCTGGAGGCGGGGTACCAATGAGCAGTTCTTC; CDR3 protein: CAWRRGTNEQFF
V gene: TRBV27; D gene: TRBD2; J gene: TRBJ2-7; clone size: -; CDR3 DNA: TGTGCCAGCAGTTTATTGGGCAAGAACTTTGGGACTAGCGGCCCACAGTACTTC; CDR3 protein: CASSLLGKNFGTSGPQYF
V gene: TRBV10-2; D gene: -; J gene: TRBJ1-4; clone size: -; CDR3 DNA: TGCGCCAGCGGTCGAGTAGGGACTAATGAAAAACTGTTTTTT; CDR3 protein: CASGRVGTNEKLFF
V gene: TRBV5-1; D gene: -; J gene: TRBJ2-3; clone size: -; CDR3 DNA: TGCGCCAGCAGACAGTCTAGCACAGATACGCAGTATTTT; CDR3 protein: CASRQSSTDTQYF